Detailed here is one TCR beta chain. TCRdb keeps only in-frame clones here, not all; method: immunoSEQ multiplex PCR. Here the sample spans about 150,000 clones, roughly 86% being singletons. V shed 3 bases and J 4 bases; nucleotides not matched to a gene: 5. The CDR3 covers 13 residues. CDR1 is GTSNPN, CDR2 SVGIG, per germline (reference sequence). This sample was included in a study of blood T cell repertoires in COVID-19. The receptor comes from a man between 50 and 59 years old with active or convalescent COVID-19. This rearrangement joins TRBV30 to TRBJ1-1; 7 nucleotides agree with TRBD1. Sequencing used peripheral blood. Here the CDR3 reads CAWRRQGATEAFF. CDR3 nucleotide sequence: TGTGCCTGGAGAAGACAGGGCGCCACTGAAGCTTTCTTT. The full variable domain, with the rest looked up from reference TRBV30 and TRBJ1-1, is SQTIHQWPATLVQPVGSPLSLECTVEGTSNPNLYWYRQAAGRGLQLLFYSVGIGQISSEVPQNLSASRPQDRQFILSSKKLLLSDSGFYLCAWRRQGATEAFFGQGTRLTVV.